Listed below are T cell receptor beta chains from one sample, sequenced in a study of T cell repertoires in cytomegalovirus infection. TCRdb independently ran MiXCR on the reads; one entry per CDR3 protein. This sample carries hundreds of thousands of distinct CDR3 sequences, about a sixth of them seen once, and the ten largest clones take approximately 12%. Sample: PBMCs. The receptors stem from a human donor in good health (CMV status not recorded). Some clones in this sample may be carry-over from other donors' samples. Both conserved end residues are part of each CDR3. A D gene is named only where the DNA matches it firmly. The size entry is marked missing in some rows and otherwise reads once, few, many or a size class.

D	length	size	V	J	CDR3	DNA
TRBD1	14	NA	TRBV6-2/TRBV6-3	TRBJ1-1	CASSSGQRLGKAFF	TGTGCCAGCAGCTCGGGACAGCGCCTGGGAAAAGCTTTCTTT
TRBD2	17	NA	TRBV24-1	TRBJ2-3	CATSDPTGGGGTDTQYF	TGTGCCACCAGTGATCCGACCGGGGGCGGGGGGACAGATACGCAGTATTTT
NA	14	many	TRBV14	TRBJ1-6	CASSQGLNNSPLHF	TGTGCCAGCAGCCAAGGCCTGAATAATTCACCCCTCCACTTT
NA	12	few	TRBV6-6	TRBJ1-5	CASSTAGVTQHF	TGTGCCAGCAGTACAGCCGGGGTAACCCAGCATTTT
TRBD1	14	many	TRBV6-1	TRBJ2-3	CASSETGWTDTQYF	TGTGCCAGCAGTGAGACAGGGTGGACAGATACGCAGTATTTT
TRBD1	18	few	TRBV20-1	TRBJ1-1	CSARDSRSDLLLNTEAFF	TGCAGTGCTCGGGACAGTCGTTCCGATCTTCTACTGAACACTGAAGCTTTCTTT
TRBD1	17	NA	TRBV7-2	TRBJ1-6	CASRRVGTGGKGSPLHF	TGTGCCAGCAGACGGGTCGGGACAGGGGGGAAAGGTTCACCCCTCCACTTT
NA	14	many	TRBV7-2	TRBJ2-5	CASSLQGREETQYF	TGTGCCAGCAGCTTACAGGGAAGGGAAGAGACCCAGTACTTC
TRBD1	14	NA	TRBV7-2	TRBJ2-7	CASSRRQGANEQYF	TGTGCCAGCAGCCGGCGACAGGGGGCTAACGAGCAGTACTTC
NA	13	NA	TRBV10-3	TRBJ2-3	CAISGLRTDTQYF	TGTGCCATCAGCGGACTGCGCACAGATACGCAGTATTTT
NA	14	few	TRBV7-9	TRBJ2-2	CASRPVGNTGELFF	TGTGCCAGCAGGCCGGTGGGGAACACCGGGGAGCTGTTTTTT
TRBD1	14	NA	TRBV7-3	TRBJ1-6	CASSPGTGVSPLHF	TGTGCCAGCAGCCCCGGGACAGGGGTTTCACCCCTCCACTTT
TRBD1	16	NA	TRBV27	TRBJ2-2	CASSKGQGAGAGELFF	TGTGCCAGCAGCAAAGGACAGGGGGCCGGCGCCGGGGAGCTGTTTTTT
NA	15	NA	TRBV14	TRBJ2-1	CASSQEILEGNEQFF	TGTGCCAGCAGCCAAGAGATACTAGAGGGTAATGAGCAGTTCTTC
TRBD1	14	few	TRBV7-9	TRBJ1-4	CASSPGQGDEKLFF	TGTGCCAGCAGCCCAGGACAGGGCGATGAAAAACTGTTTTTT
TRBD2	16	many	TRBV7-2	TRBJ2-1	CASSLGPAGGGNEQFF	TGTGCCAGCAGCTTAGGGCCAGCGGGGGGTGGAAATGAGCAGTTCTTC
NA	14	many	TRBV7-2	TRBJ1-5	CASSLVTSNQPQHF	TGTGCCAGCAGCTTAGTCACAAGCAATCAGCCCCAGCATTTT
NA	13	many	TRBV12-3/TRBV12-4	TRBJ1-5	CASSQTRNQPQHF	TGTGCCAGCAGCCAGACCCGCAATCAGCCCCAGCATTTT
NA	14	many	TRBV28	TRBJ1-5	CASSESGGGQPQHF	TGTGCCAGCAGCGAGTCGGGGGGCGGTCAGCCCCAGCATTTT
NA	15	many	TRBV7-8	TRBJ2-2	CASLGTPTDTGELFF	TGTGCATCACTAGGAACCCCTACAGACACCGGGGAGCTGTTTTTT
TRBD2	15	many	TRBV6-1	TRBJ2-7	CASSGAGERPYEQYF	TGTGCCAGCAGTGGGGCGGGGGAGAGGCCCTACGAGCAGTACTTC
NA	17	few	TRBV5-8	TRBJ1-3	CASSLEGSAGSGNTIYF	TGTGCCAGCAGCTTGGAGGGTTCCGCGGGCTCTGGAAACACCATATATTTT
TRBD2	16	few	TRBV7-9	TRBJ2-7	CASSLSRGVGGTEQYF	TGTGCCAGCAGCTTATCGCGGGGGGTAGGGGGTACCGAGCAGTACTTC
NA	13	few	TRBV12-3/TRBV12-4	TRBJ2-5	CASSRNNQETQYF	TGTGCCAGCAGTCGGAACAACCAAGAGACCCAGTACTTC
NA	13	NA	TRBV20-1	TRBJ1-1	CSACAGACTEAFF	TGCAGTGCATGCGCAGGGGCGTGCACTGAAGCTTTCTTT
NA	10	few	TRBV20-1	TRBJ2-5	CSATGWTQYF	TGCAGTGCGACCGGGTGGACCCAGTACTTC
TRBD1	15	NA	TRBV7-9	TRBJ1-2	CASSSGQGPNYGYTF	TGTGCCAGCAGCTCCGGACAGGGTCCTAACTATGGCTACACCTTC
NA	14	few	TRBV9	TRBJ1-3	CASSLMGSGNTIYF	TGTGCCAGCAGCCTCATGGGCTCTGGAAACACCATATATTTT
TRBD2	16	many	TRBV7-2	TRBJ2-1	CAVRGSGSSSYNEQFF	TGTGCGGTTCGGGGTAGCGGGTCGAGCTCCTACAATGAGCAGTTCTTC
NA	13	few	TRBV12-3/TRBV12-4	TRBJ2-7	CASSLDDYWRQYF	TGTGCCAGCAGTTTAGACGACTACTGGAGACAGTACTTC
TRBD2	15	few	TRBV20-1	TRBJ2-5	CSAYQTSGGMETQYF	TGCAGTGCATACCAGACTAGCGGGGGGATGGAGACCCAGTACTTC